The next 30 T cell receptor beta chains were all read from a single sample in a study of T cells in Graves' hyperthyroidism and ophthalmopathy. TCR beta CDR3 regions were amplified from RNA transcripts. An initial round of RT-PCR targeting the TCR CDR3 relied on the HTBI primer set. TCRdb reanalysed the multiplex PCR reads using MiXCR and keeps one entry per CDR3 protein. In the table there are hundreds of thousands of distinct CDR3 sequences, about 15% of which are singletons. The sequenced sample consisted of blood. Source of these receptors: a man between 18 and 35 years old with Graves' ophthalmopathy.

The J gene is TRBJ2-1, the V gene TRBV2; TRBD2 matches 8 bases. The V gene end was trimmed by 8 bases and the J gene end by 7 bases; junction bases not matched to a gene: 7. CDR1 SNHLY and CDR2 FYNNEI come from the germline V gene. The length of the CDR3 is 13 residues. In nucleotides, the CDR3 is TGTGCCAGCCGGGGGGGGGCGAAGAATGAGCAGTTCTTC. Translating it yields CASRGGAKNEQFF.

This sequence joins TRBV30 and TRBJ1-6; TRBD1 is a possible D gene (6 bases). This CDR3 spans 17 amino acids. CDR1 is GTSNPN, CDR2 SVGIG, per germline (reference sequence). Deletions cut 2 bases from V and 13 bases from J, with 27 bases between. The CDR3 nucleotides read TGTGCCTGGAGTCCACATGGTCGGGGGCTCCGGGGGAGCCCCCTCCACTTT. Amino acids: CAWSPHGRGLRGSPLHF.

The gene calls are TRBV15 and TRBJ2-1; the match to TRBD2 covers 8 bases. CDR1 and CDR2 (germline): LNHNV, YYDKDF (reference sequence). V was clipped by 0 bases and J by 8 bases; unmatched bases: 12. This CDR3 is 17 amino acids long. The CDR3 spells CATSRDRAGGRGDEQFF. CDR3 DNA sequence: TGTGCCACCAGCAGAGATAGGGCGGGAGGAAGGGGGGATGAGCAGTTCTTC.

This clonotype was observed many times. This rearrangement joins TRBV2 to TRBJ1-1, with D unresolved. Germline V CDR1 and CDR2: SNHLY, FYNNEI. V lost 3 bases, J lost 1 base, and 9 bases lay in between. This CDR3 is 14 amino acids long. CDR3 residues: CASSDLFRNTEAFF. CDR3 bases: TGTGCCAGCAGTGACTTATTTAGGAACACTGAAGCTTTCTTT.

This clonotype was counted at least ten times. This chain connects TRBV6-5 to TRBJ1-1; D is undetermined. The length of the CDR3 is 17 residues. Germline V gene data show CDR1 as MNHEY and CDR2 as SVGAGI. Trimming left V 0 bases short and J 0 bases short, with 14 bases between. As DNA, the CDR3 is TGTGCCAGCAGTTACTCGCCAGGAGACATATTGAACACTGAAGCTTTCTTT. This codes for CASSYSPGDILNTEAFF.

This clonotype was found a few times. Being one base from a much bigger clone, this may be a read error. The chain recombines TRBV30 with TRBJ2-5; TRBD2 might be the D (7 bases). The germline V gene encodes CDR1 GTSNPN and CDR2 SVGIG (reference sequence). Between the trimmed V and J ends, which lost 1 base and 4 bases, there was a span of 19 bases. The CDR3 is 16 residues long. The DNA of the CDR3 is TGTGCCTGGAGTGACCCGTCCGGGGGGCTAGGAGAGACCCAGTACTTC. It encodes CAWSDPSGGLGETQYF.

The chain employs TRBV29-1 and TRBJ1-1, with D possibly matching TRBD1 (5 bases). Germline V gives CDR1 SQVTM, CDR2 ANQGSEA. Trimming cost V 6 bases and J 0 bases, with 11 bases left between them. This CDR3 region has 13 residues. The CDR3 sequence is CSVATGVNTEAFF. The CDR3 coding sequence is TGCAGCGTAGCAACAGGAGTGAACACTGAAGCTTTCTTT.

This clonotype came up many times. The rearrangement links TRBV12-3 or TRBV12-4 to TRBJ2-7; no clear D gene. V lost 5 bases and J 3 bases, leaving 11 bases between the germline ends. The CDR3 spans 13 residues. This CDR3 is CASSRRRIYEQYF. As DNA, the CDR3 is TGTGCCAGCAGTCGGCGGAGAATCTACGAGCAGTACTTC.

The chain has TRBV5-4 and TRBJ2-7; D gene ambiguous. Trimming took 2 bases from V and 3 from J, leaving 9 bases between them. The CDR3 contains 13 residues. From germline, CDR1 is SGHNT and CDR2 YYREEE (reference sequence). The CDR3 protein is CASSFPGDYEQYF. The CDR3 DNA reads TGTGCCAGCAGCTTTCCTGGCGACTACGAGCAGTACTTC.

This clonotype was observed many times. The chain combines TRBV24-1 with TRBJ2-5, with D unclear. Germline CDR1 KGHDR, CDR2 SFDVKD. CDR3 length equals 16 residues. V was shortened by 1 base and J by 5 bases, with 16 bases between the two germline ends. The CDR3 DNA is TGTGCCACCAGTGATTTTGTAGGGCAGGATGTGGAGACCCAGTACTTC. Its protein is CATSDFVGQDVETQYF.

Many counts were recorded for this clonotype. The rearrangement uses TRBV7-2 and TRBJ2-1; 8 bases are shared with TRBD1. The CDR3 spans 15 residues. The germline gives CDR1 SGHTA, CDR2 FQGNSA. After removal of 4 bases from V and 6 bases from J, the junction contained 8 bases not matched to a gene. CDR3 sequence: CASSSDREFSNEQFF. In DNA form, the CDR3 reads TGTGCCAGCAGCTCGGACAGGGAATTCTCCAATGAGCAGTTCTTC.

This clonotype came up many times. J is TRBJ2-5 and V is TRBV20-1; D may be TRBD2 (6 bases). Trimming stripped 0 bases from V and 4 bases from J, with 18 bases between. The CDR3 spans 16 residues. Germline CDR1 is DFQATT and CDR2 is SNEGSKA (reference sequence). In DNA, the CDR3 is TGCAGTGCTAGAGAATACCCCCGGGGGTCGGGAGAGACCCAGTACTTC. Translated: CSAREYPRGSGETQYF.

This clonotype was picked up many times. V is TRBV27 and J is TRBJ2-7, with 13 bases identical to TRBD2. The CDR3 has 16 residues. The V gene's germline CDR1 is MNHEY and CDR2 SMNVEV (reference sequence). With V trimmed by 2 bases and J by 2 bases, 3 bases remained unmatched. CDR3 DNA sequence: TGTGCCAGCAGTTTACAACTAGCGGGAGGGCCCTACGAGCAGTACTTC. Its translation: CASSLQLAGGPYEQYF.

This clonotype has ten or more counts. Sequence at one end of the junction differs from germline and may be a read error. The rearrangement joins TRBV15 to TRBJ2-7; TRBD1 aligns across 9 bases. This CDR3 region has 16 residues. Germline-derived CDR1 and CDR2 are LNHNV and YYDKDF (reference sequence). The CDR3 DNA is TGTGCCACCAGCAGGCCACCGGGACAGGGTGATTACGAGCGGTACTTC. Its translation is CATSRPPGQGDYERYF.

This clonotype has a count of ten or more. CDR3 DNA sequence: TGTGCCAGCACCGGGCAGCTGGGGGAGACCCAGTACTTC. Translated: CASTGQLGETQYF. This chain joins TRBV11-2 and TRBJ2-5; D call uncertain. CDR3 size: 13 residues. CDR1 is SGHAT and CDR2 is FQNNGV in the germline V gene. The V and J ends lost 7 bases and 5 bases respectively, with 14 bases between them. The variable domain in full, with the rest retrieved from reference TRBV11-2 and TRBJ2-5, is EAGVAQSPRYKIIEKRQSVAFWCNPISGHATLYWYQQILGQGPKLLIQFQNNGVVDDSQLPKDRFSAERLKGVDSTLKIQPAKLEDSAVYLCASTGQLGETQYFGPGTRLLVL.

This clonotype was seen repeatedly, ten times or more. The chain couples TRBV10-3 to TRBJ2-3; 12 bases map to TRBD2. CDR1 ENHRY and CDR2 SYGVKD come from the germline V gene. The CDR3 has 17 amino acids. V shed 0 bases, J shed 2 bases, and the junction held 3 bases outside the gene matches. As DNA, the CDR3 is TGTGCCATCAGTGAGTCAGCTAGCGGGGGGGCCACAGATACGCAGTATTTT. Amino acids: CAISESASGGATDTQYF.

This clonotype was observed a handful of times. This chain uses TRBV19 with TRBJ2-2; 9 positions match TRBD2. Losses at the gene ends were 5 bases for V and 0 bases for J; bases not matched to a gene: 1. This CDR3 is built from 15 residues. Looked up from germline, CDR1 is LNHDA and CDR2 is SQIVND (reference sequence). CDR3: CASSWTSANTGELFF. The CDR3, as DNA: TGTGCCAGTAGTTGGACTAGCGCGAACACCGGGGAGCTGTTTTTT.

This clonotype turned up a few times. CDR3 residues: CASSMRVAGIHEQFF. CDR3 nucleotides: TGTGCCAGTAGTATGAGGGTAGCGGGGATCCATGAGCAGTTCTTC. The chain combines TRBV19 with TRBJ2-1, with 8 bases fitting TRBD2. Germline V gene data show CDR1 as LNHDA and CDR2 as SQIVND (reference sequence). The CDR3 is made up of 15 amino acids. The V segment lost 3 bases and the J segment 8 bases; nucleotides outside the gene matches: 9.

This clonotype was detected only a few times. The chain employs TRBV13 and TRBJ2-1; 9 bases align to TRBD2. The CDR3 extends over 15 amino acids. V shed 6 bases and J 8 bases; nucleotides not matched to a gene: 11. Germline-derived CDR1 and CDR2 are PRHDT and FYEKMQ (reference sequence). CDR3 in DNA: TGTGCCAGCAGTTGGTACGGCGGGGGGGCATATGAGCAGTTCTTC. Translated: CASSWYGGGAYEQFF.

This clonotype came up many times. This chain links TRBV7-9 with TRBJ2-1, with 10 bases fitting TRBD2. The J segment lost 6 bases and the V segment lost 0 bases, leaving 8 bases of the junction unmatched. The germline CDR1 and CDR2 sequences are SEHNR and FQNEAQ (reference sequence). The CDR3 has 17 residues. In DNA form, the CDR3 reads TGTGCCAGCAGCTTAGCCTTGGTAGCGGGGGGCCGCAATGAGCAGTTCTTC. It encodes CASSLALVAGGRNEQFF.

On this clonotype itself: The junction differs from germline at one of its ends, possibly a read error. The V call is TRBV12-3 or TRBV12-4, the J call TRBJ2-4; D is undetermined. This CDR3 contains 13 residues. In DNA, the CDR3 is TGCGCCAGCAGCCAAGTGACCAAAAACATTCAGTACTTC. Amino acids: CASSQVTKNIQYF.

The V call is TRBV6-1, the J call TRBJ2-3, with 8 bases fitting TRBD2. The J segment lost 2 bases and the V segment lost 6 bases, leaving 7 bases of the junction unmatched. In germline, CDR1 is MNHNS, CDR2 SASEGT. The CDR3 is 15 residues long. As DNA, the CDR3 is TGTGCCAGCAGCCAGCGGGAGAGACCCACAGATACGCAGTATTTT. It codes for CASSQRERPTDTQYF.

This clonotype was counted between two and nine times. The chain joins TRBV14 to TRBJ1-3; 8 bases fit TRBD1. With 3 bases clipped from V and 0 bases from J, the junction kept 4 bases outside the gene matches. This CDR3 is 16 amino acids long. The germline CDR1 and CDR2 sequences are SGHDN and FVKESK. The chain's CDR3 is CASSQDRVSSGNTIYF. The CDR3 coding sequence is TGTGCCAGCAGCCAGGACAGGGTGAGCTCTGGAAACACCATATATTTT. Full variable domain (remainder filled in from reference TRBV14 and TRBJ1-3): EAGVTQFPSHSVIEKGQTVTLRCDPISGHDNLYWYRRVMGKEIKFLLHFVKESKQDESGMPNNRFLAERTGGTYSTLKVQPAELEDSGVYFCASSQDRVSSGNTIYFGEGSWLTVV.

With respect to this clonotype: Possible read error: a much larger clone is one base away. The chain is built from TRBV5-6 and TRBJ1-1, with D unclear. Per the germline V gene, CDR1 is SGHDT and CDR2 is YYEEEE. Trimming pared 3 bases from V and 3 bases from J, leaving 21 bases between. This CDR3 is 17 amino acids long. The CDR3 is CASSSVDGPEGYTEAFF. The CDR3 region has the DNA TGTGCCAGCAGCTCAGTGGACGGGCCTGAAGGGTACACTGAAGCTTTCTTT.

In DNA form, the CDR3 reads TGTGCCACCTTTAGGCGGGGGCGCAGAACTGAAGCTTTCTTT. This translates into CATFRRGRRTEAFF. This chain connects TRBV24-1 to TRBJ1-1, with D possibly being TRBD1 (6 bases). The germline V gene has CDR1 KGHDR and CDR2 SFDVKD. V was shortened by 9 bases and J by 5 bases, with 18 bases between the two germline ends. The CDR3 extends over 14 amino acids.

This clonotype occurred a few times. The rearrangement links TRBV18 to TRBJ2-2; D ambiguous. Looked up from germline, CDR1 is KGHSH and CDR2 is LQKENI. Trimming cost V 1 base and J 6 bases, with 15 bases left between them. CDR3 size: 16 residues. CDR3 protein: CASSPQVALDSGELFF. In nucleotides, the CDR3 is TGTGCCAGCTCACCACAGGTTGCTCTAGACTCCGGGGAGCTGTTTTTT.

This clonotype was found many times. This sequence joins TRBV9 and TRBJ2-7, with D perhaps matching TRBD2 (5 bases). Trimming shortened V by 4 bases and J by 3 bases, and 14 bases separated the two germline ends. CDR3 length: 14 residues. Germline loops: CDR1 SGDLS, CDR2 YYNGEE. In DNA, the CDR3 is TGTGCCAGCAGCCCTTCAGCGGAAGGCTACGAGCAGTACTTC. Protein sequence: CASSPSAEGYEQYF.

In its sample, this clonotype was seen many times. The V and J genes are TRBV4-2 and TRBJ2-1, with 10 bases lining up with TRBD2. The V gene end was trimmed by 0 bases and the J gene end by 4 bases; junction bases not matched to a gene: 6. The CDR3 contains 17 residues. The germline V gene encodes CDR1 LGHNA and CDR2 YNFKEQ. The CDR3 DNA reads as TGTGCCAGCAGCCAAGATGCTCTAGCGGGAGTTTACAATGAGCAGTTCTTC. It codes for CASSQDALAGVYNEQFF.

This clonotype was picked up many times. The CDR3 bases are TGTGCCAGCAGCCAGGCGACAGGGAGACAGGGCTACACCTTC. Its translation is CASSQATGRQGYTF. The rearrangement uses TRBV3-1 and TRBJ1-2; 7 bases line up with TRBD1. Germline loops: CDR1 LGHDT, CDR2 YNNKEL (reference sequence). This CDR3 is 14 amino acids long. The junction had 9 bases not matched to a gene; V was cut back by 3 bases and J by 8 bases.

About this clonotype itself: A much larger clone differs from this one at a single base, so this may be a read error. The rearrangement joins TRBV12-3 or TRBV12-4 to TRBJ1-5; D unresolved. Trimming shortened V by 6 bases and J by 7 bases, and 16 bases separated the two germline ends. The CDR3 has 14 amino acids. CDR3 sequence reads: CASREPALGQPQHF. The CDR3 bases are TGTGCCAGCAGGGAGCCGGCTCTGGGGCAGCCCCAGCATTTT.